This T cell receptor (beta chain) came from a study of blood T cell repertoires in COVID-19. Study-wide background: T cells, B-cell-depleted T cells, or PBMCs provided the cDNA or gDNA that served as material.

There are 14 residues in the CDR3. Germline trimming cut 5 bases from V and 5 bases from J; bases unmatched to any gene: 6. CDR1 is GTSNPN, CDR2 SVGIG, per germline (reference sequence). Participant age was roughly 18 to 95 years, and participants resided in 20 to 30 US areas. The data were produced by immunoSEQ multiplex PCR, yet TCRdb's version contains in-frame clones alone and is incomplete. Here the sample spans just over 300,000 clones, 80% to 90% being singletons. Sample: PBMCs or T cells enriched from blood (not recorded which). The gene calls are TRBV30 and TRBJ2-5; TRBD2 agrees at 12 bases. The clonotype was recovered from a man aged 25-45 years who had recovered from COVID-19. The CDR3 loop reads CAWGSSGRGETQYF. The CDR3, as DNA: TGTGCCTGGGGGTCTAGCGGGAGGGGGGAGACCCAGTACTTC.